These T cell receptor beta chains were read from a single sample in a study of cytomegalovirus exposure and HLA in healthy donors. The assay was immunoSEQ multiplex PCR, and TCRdb's table has in-frame clones only and misses some. In all, the sample yields 95,000 to 150,000 clones. The sequencing sample was made of PBMCs. The receptors were gathered from a man aged 30 to 39 in good health and CMV-seronegative. Each CDR3 is given with its conserved first and last residue. Each record gives: V gene, J gene, CDR3 protein.

v_call: TRBV4-1; j_call: TRBJ2-1; cdr3_aa: CASSQALASGSPRDNEQFF
v_call: TRBV5-6; j_call: TRBJ1-2; cdr3_aa: CASSLGGRAHGYTF
v_call: TRBV5-1; j_call: TRBJ2-7; cdr3_aa: CASSLTGVHEQYF
v_call: TRBV5-4; j_call: TRBJ1-2; cdr3_aa: CASSWGGGYGYTF
v_call: TRBV6-1; j_call: TRBJ2-3; cdr3_aa: CASREDSSTDTQYF
v_call: TRBV28; j_call: TRBJ1-5; cdr3_aa: CASSFDRGQGQPQHF
v_call: TRBV7-9; j_call: TRBJ1-5; cdr3_aa: CASSLDRVQPQHF
v_call: TRBV9; j_call: TRBJ2-3; cdr3_aa: CASSVTGQGGTDTQYF
v_call: TRBV11-2; j_call: TRBJ1-2; cdr3_aa: CASRGLGDRTDGYTF
v_call: TRBV6-5; j_call: TRBJ2-5; cdr3_aa: CASSYEVAGGQETQYF
v_call: TRBV6-5; j_call: TRBJ2-1; cdr3_aa: CASTAGGDEQFF
v_call: TRBV6-5; j_call: TRBJ2-5; cdr3_aa: CASSYPSGGQETQYF
v_call: TRBV30; j_call: TRBJ1-3; cdr3_aa: CAWSLRGLVGNTIYF
v_call: TRBV6-4; j_call: TRBJ2-3; cdr3_aa: CASSDSIDRGADTQYF
v_call: TRBV27; j_call: TRBJ2-3; cdr3_aa: CASSLGTSSTDTQYF
v_call: TRBV4-1; j_call: TRBJ1-2; cdr3_aa: CASSGLRDTLGSGYTF
v_call: TRBV5-6; j_call: TRBJ1-2; cdr3_aa: CASSSPTGDSWGYTF
v_call: TRBV6-5; j_call: TRBJ2-2; cdr3_aa: CASGPDREMAGELFF
v_call: TRBV6-1; j_call: TRBJ2-2; cdr3_aa: CASSVQQALTGELFF
v_call: TRBV28; j_call: TRBJ1-4; cdr3_aa: CASSLDSFNEKLFF
v_call: TRBV2; j_call: TRBJ2-7; cdr3_aa: CASRVQVSYEQYF
v_call: TRBV7-7; j_call: TRBJ1-1; cdr3_aa: CASSLEAGTEAFF
v_call: TRBV30; j_call: TRBJ1-1; cdr3_aa: CAWNLGLWGQENTEAFF
v_call: TRBV29-1; j_call: TRBJ2-3; cdr3_aa: CSVDGGRADTQYF
v_call: TRBV2; j_call: TRBJ1-5; cdr3_aa: CASTRESNQPQHF
v_call: TRBV4-3; j_call: TRBJ1-5; cdr3_aa: CASSQAGEQPQHF
v_call: TRBV4-1; j_call: TRBJ2-6; cdr3_aa: CASSQGPGQNPSGANVLTF
v_call: TRBV15; j_call: TRBJ2-5; cdr3_aa: CATSRDKGPVQTQYF
v_call: TRBV19; j_call: TRBJ2-7; cdr3_aa: CASSMGVSYEQYF
v_call: TRBV7-9; j_call: TRBJ2-7; cdr3_aa: CASSKNYYEQYF
v_call: TRBV9; j_call: TRBJ2-1; cdr3_aa: CASSAMLAGDSNEQFF
v_call: TRBV28; j_call: TRBJ2-5; cdr3_aa: CASSSQSREGETQYF
v_call: TRBV9; j_call: TRBJ2-1; cdr3_aa: CASSPSDAPNEQFF
v_call: TRBV6-4; j_call: TRBJ2-1; cdr3_aa: CASSEGAGAPYNEQFF
v_call: TRBV5-5; j_call: TRBJ2-2; cdr3_aa: CASSAGTSGSTGELFF
v_call: TRBV10-1; j_call: TRBJ2-2; cdr3_aa: CASNDYRGDTGELFF
v_call: TRBV27; j_call: TRBJ2-7; cdr3_aa: CASSPRAGLGEQYF
v_call: TRBV5-8; j_call: TRBJ1-1; cdr3_aa: CASSLGGAENTEAFF
v_call: TRBV6-6; j_call: TRBJ2-1; cdr3_aa: CASKMMETDDNEQFF
v_call: TRBV7-3; j_call: TRBJ1-1; cdr3_aa: CASSLRDRGFYTEAFF